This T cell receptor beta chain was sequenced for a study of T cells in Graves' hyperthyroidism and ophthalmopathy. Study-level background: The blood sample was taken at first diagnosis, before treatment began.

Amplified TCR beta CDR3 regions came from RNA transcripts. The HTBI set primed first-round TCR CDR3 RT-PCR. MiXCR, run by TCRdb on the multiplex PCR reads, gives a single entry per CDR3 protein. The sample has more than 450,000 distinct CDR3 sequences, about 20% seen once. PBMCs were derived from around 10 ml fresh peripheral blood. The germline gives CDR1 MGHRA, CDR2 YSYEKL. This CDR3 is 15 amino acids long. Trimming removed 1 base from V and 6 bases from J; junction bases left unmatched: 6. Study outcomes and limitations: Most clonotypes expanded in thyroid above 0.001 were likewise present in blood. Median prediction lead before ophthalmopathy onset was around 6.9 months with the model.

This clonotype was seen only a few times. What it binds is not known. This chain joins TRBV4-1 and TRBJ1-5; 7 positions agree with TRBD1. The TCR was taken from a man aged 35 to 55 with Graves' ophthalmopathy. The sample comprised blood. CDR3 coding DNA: TGCGCCAGCAGCCAAGTCGTACAGGGGAGTCAGCCCCAGCATTTT. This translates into CASSQVVQGSQPQHF.